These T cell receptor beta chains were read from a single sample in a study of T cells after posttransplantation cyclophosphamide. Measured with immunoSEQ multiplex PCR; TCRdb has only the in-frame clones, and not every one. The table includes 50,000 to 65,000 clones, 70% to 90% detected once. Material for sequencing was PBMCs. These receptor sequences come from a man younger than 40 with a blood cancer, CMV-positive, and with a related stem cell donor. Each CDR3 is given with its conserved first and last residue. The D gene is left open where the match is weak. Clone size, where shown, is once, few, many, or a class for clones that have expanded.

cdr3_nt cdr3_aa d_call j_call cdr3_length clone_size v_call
TGCAGCGTTGAATACCGGGACAGTCTTGGCGCTGAAGCTTTCTTT CSVEYRDSLGAEAFF TRBD1 TRBJ1-1 15 - TRBV29-1
TGTGCCAGCAGTCTGGGGGGGAGCACAGATACGCAGTATTTT CASSLGGSTDTQYF TRBD2 TRBJ2-3 14 - TRBV28
TGTGCCAGCAGTCCCCGACACACGGGGGATAATGAAAAACTGTTTTTT CASSPRHTGDNEKLFF - TRBJ1-4 16 - TRBV27
TGTGCCAGCAGTTTATCCGGGCCCTCAGGGCACGAGCAGTACTTC CASSLSGPSGHEQYF - TRBJ2-7 15 - TRBV28
TGCGCCAGCAGCCAAGACCCACAGGCAAACTCTGGAAACACCATATATTTT CASSQDPQANSGNTIYF - TRBJ1-3 17 few TRBV4-3
TGCGCCAGCAGCCAGGCGACAGGGCCGAACACTGAAGCTTTCTTT CASSQATGPNTEAFF TRBD1 TRBJ1-1 15 medium-sized TRBV4-1
TGTGCCAGCAGTAGGTCAGACCGGGGGGTGCCTGGAAACACCATATATTTT CASSRSDRGVPGNTIYF - TRBJ1-3 17 - TRBV7-9
TGTGCCAGCAGTTTACACGGACAGGGGGGCTACAATGAGCAGTTCTTC CASSLHGQGGYNEQFF TRBD1 TRBJ2-1 16 - TRBV28
TGCAGCGTCGAGCGGGACAGGGGCTACGAGCAGTACTTC CSVERDRGYEQYF TRBD1 TRBJ2-7 13 - TRBV29-1
TGTGCCAGCAGTGACTGGACTGTTGATGGCACAGATACGCAGTATTTT CASSDWTVDGTDTQYF - TRBJ2-3 16 - TRBV6-4
TGCAGCGTTGCGCAGACAGATCTACACGAGCAGTACTTC CSVAQTDLHEQYF - TRBJ2-7 13 - TRBV29-1
TGTGCCAGCAGTGAAGCGGGGACAGTTAGCAATCAGCCCCAGCATTTT CASSEAGTVSNQPQHF TRBD1 TRBJ1-5 16 few TRBV6-1
TGCGCCAGCAGCTTGGTCAGGGGAGACTATGGCTACACCTTC CASSLVRGDYGYTF - TRBJ1-2 14 once TRBV5-1
TGTGCCAGCAGTCCGACGGGGAGCGGTGACTTCTACGAGCAGTACTTC CASSPTGSGDFYEQYF - TRBJ2-7 16 - TRBV27
TGCAGCTCCGAGACTAGCGGGAGTTCTTACAATGAGCAGTTCTTC CSSETSGSSYNEQFF TRBD2 TRBJ2-1 15 - TRBV29-1
TGTGCCAGTCGACAGTACAATGAGCAGTTCTTC CASRQYNEQFF - TRBJ2-1 11 - TRBV6-1
TGTGCCATCAGTGTCACTCCGGGACAGAAAGATAGCAATCAGCCCCAGCATTTT CAISVTPGQKDSNQPQHF TRBD1 TRBJ1-5 18 - TRBV10-3
TGTGCCAGCAGCTTAGGAGGGGGATTCAATAGCAATCAGCCCCAGCATTTT CASSLGGGFNSNQPQHF - TRBJ1-5 17 few TRBV7-2
TGTGCCAGCAGTCGACAGGGGAACACCGGGGAGCTGTTTTTT CASSRQGNTGELFF TRBD1 TRBJ2-2 14 - TRBV6-5
TGTGCCAGCAGTTACGCAGGGGGCGGGTATGAGCAGTACTTC CASSYAGGGYEQYF TRBD1 TRBJ2-7 14 - TRBV6-5
TGTGCCAGCAGCTTGGCTCCCCCTAGCTCCTACGAGCAGTACTTC CASSLAPPSSYEQYF - TRBJ2-7 15 - TRBV5-4
TGCGCCAGCAGCCAAGGCGTCGCAGGGGGCTTCTCGGGGGCCAACGTCCTGACTTTC CASSQGVAGGFSGANVLTF TRBD1 TRBJ2-6 19 once TRBV4-1
TGTGCCAGCTCACAAGGGGAGGGTGACACTGAAGCTTTCTTT CASSQGEGDTEAFF - TRBJ1-1 14 - TRBV18
TGTGCCAGCATTTCGGGGGACGGATCCACAGATACGCAGTATTTT CASISGDGSTDTQYF - TRBJ2-3 15 - TRBV6-5
TGTGCCAGCAGCAAGAGACTAGCTTCCTACGAGCAGTACTTC CASSKRLASYEQYF - TRBJ2-7 14 - TRBV21-1
TGTGCCAGCAGTTGGACTAGCGTTAGCACAGATACGCAGTATTTT CASSWTSVSTDTQYF TRBD2 TRBJ2-3 15 - TRBV27
TGTGCCAGCAGTTACTCTAGGGGGGGGTTGTACAATGAGCAGTTCTTC CASSYSRGGLYNEQFF - TRBJ2-1 16 - TRBV6-5
TGTGCCAGCAGTTTACGTCCCGACCTCCGGGGAGATACGCAGTATTTT CASSLRPDLRGDTQYF - TRBJ2-3 16 - TRBV28
TGCGCCAGCAGCTTGGGGTTAGCGGGAGGAGTAGTGGATACGCAGTATTTT CASSLGLAGGVVDTQYF TRBD2 TRBJ2-3 17 once TRBV5-1
TGTGCCAGCAGTCCCGCCCGGAGTGGAGATACGCAGTATTTT CASSPARSGDTQYF - TRBJ2-3 14 - TRBV28
TGTGCCAGCAGAGGACAGGGAGAAAGGGAGACCCAGTACTTC CASRGQGERETQYF TRBD1 TRBJ2-5 14 - TRBV6-5
TGTGCCAGTAGTAGTAGTGTTTCCTACGAGCAGTACTTC CASSSSVSYEQYF - TRBJ2-7 13 - TRBV19
TGTGCCAGCAGACGGGACAGCTTAAGGGGCTACACCTTC CASRRDSLRGYTF TRBD1 TRBJ1-2 13 - TRBV6-1
TGTGCCAGCCGAGCTGGGAGGGGGTCTTCGGTGGGAAACACCATATATTTT CASRAGRGSSVGNTIYF - TRBJ1-3 17 - TRBV28
TGTGCCAGCAGAGACAGGGGCGACGAGCAGTACTTC CASRDRGDEQYF TRBD1 TRBJ2-7 12 - TRBV2
TGTGCCAGCAGCGCGATGACCGACTCCTATGGCTACACCTTC CASSAMTDSYGYTF - TRBJ1-2 14 once TRBV9
TGTGCCAGCAGACTAGCGGGAGGGACCGGGGAGCTGTTTTTT CASRLAGGTGELFF TRBD2 TRBJ2-2 14 - TRBV14
TGTGCCAGCAGCTTAGAGGGGGCGACAGAGAACGACAATGAGCAGTTCTTC CASSLEGATENDNEQFF TRBD1 TRBJ2-1 17 - TRBV7-9
TGTGCCAGCAGGCCCACAGGGGGGCCCTATGGCTACACCTTC CASRPTGGPYGYTF TRBD1 TRBJ1-2 14 - TRBV2
TGTGCCGTTCGCCCAGGTACTGCTAACTATGGCTACACCTTC CAVRPGTANYGYTF - TRBJ1-2 14 - TRBV6-1
TGTGCCAGCAGCTTAACAGGGGGATACACCGGGGAGCTGTTTTTT CASSLTGGYTGELFF TRBD1 TRBJ2-2 15 - TRBV11-3
TGTGCCAGTAGGGGGGGACAGGGGGCAGATACGCAGTATTTT CASRGGQGADTQYF TRBD1 TRBJ2-3 14 once TRBV19
TGTGCCAGCAGATTGGACAGTACCGCTTCCTACGAGCAGTACTTC CASRLDSTASYEQYF - TRBJ2-7 15 - TRBV5-4
TGTGCCAGCAGTTTTGGCGGGGTGAAGTTCCCGGGGGAGCTGTTTTTT CASSFGGVKFPGELFF - TRBJ2-2 16 - TRBV28
TGTGCCAGCAGCTTAGCAGTAGCTCGCTACGAGCAGTACTTC CASSLAVARYEQYF - TRBJ2-7 14 - TRBV7-2
TGTGCCAGCACCGACAGGGTGAACACTGAAGCTTTCTTT CASTDRVNTEAFF TRBD1 TRBJ1-1 13 - TRBV6-1
TGTGCCAGCAGTACTAGCGGGAGCTACAATGAGCAGTTCTTC CASSTSGSYNEQFF TRBD2 TRBJ2-1 14 - TRBV7-9
TGTGCCATCCGTAGCGGGAGGAATTACGAGCAGTACTTC CAIRSGRNYEQYF TRBD2 TRBJ2-7 13 few TRBV10-3
TGTGCCAGCAGCTTAACTAGTCCCCAAGAGACCCAGTACTTC CASSLTSPQETQYF - TRBJ2-5 14 - TRBV7-2
TGTGCCAGCAGCATGACTAGCGGGAGTCAGTATGAGCAGTTCTTC CASSMTSGSQYEQFF TRBD2 TRBJ2-1 15 - TRBV9
TGTGCCCATACAGGGGCCCTCCGGGGGCAGTTCTTC CAHTGALRGQFF TRBD1 TRBJ2-1 12 once TRBV30
TGTGCCAGCAGTGAAGCGCAGGGGGGTCGGGCTGAAAAACTGTTTTTT CASSEAQGGRAEKLFF TRBD1 TRBJ1-4 16 few TRBV6-1